This TCR beta chain was identified during a study of blood T cell repertoires in COVID-19. Study at large: Collection of acute and convalescent COVID-19 samples took place in the United States, Italy and Spain.

This CDR3 has 15 residues. Germline CDR1 is SGHTA and CDR2 is FQGNSA. Trimming took 4 bases from V and 2 from J, leaving 14 bases between them. Per the original data handling: Nucleated cell number was recorded as an estimate derived from reference gene primer amplification. The method was immunoSEQ multiplex PCR; TCRdb's version includes in-frame clones alone and lacks a portion of them. Clone size and the V and J calls come from that table; the DNA yielded D and trimming. The sample yields under 300,000 clones, around 87% seen once. The source material was peripheral blood. This clonotype was sampled from a woman aged 70-85 years with active or convalescent COVID-19. The gene calls are TRBV7-2 and TRBJ1-1; D may be TRBD1 (6 bases). The CDR3 is CASSSRGLQNTEAFF. CDR3 DNA sequence: TGTGCCAGCAGCTCCAGGGGTCTACAAAACACTGAAGCTTTCTTT.